Following are 6 T cell receptor beta chains from one sample sequenced in a study of shared clonotypes between healthy human individuals. Repertoires were generated with immunoSEQ multiplex PCR, while TCRdb's copy carries only in-frame clones and drops some. This repertoire shows some 2,100,000 clones, under 95% found once; its top ten account for about 1.5%. CD45RO-negative, CCR7-positively selected cells formed the naive CD8 fraction, excluding terminally differentiated effector memory CD45RA+ cells. The sample taken for sequencing was naive CD8+ T cells from PBMCs. The source is a man aged 18 to 29 in good health. Some clones in this sample may be carry-over from other donors' samples.

The chain carries TRBV25-1 and TRBJ2-3, with 7 bases that match TRBD1. This CDR3 has 15 residues. CDR1 and CDR2 (germline): MGHDK, SYGVNS. After removal of 1 base from V and 0 bases from J, the junction contained 1 base not matched to a gene. CDR3 DNA sequence: TGTGCCAGCAGTGAATGGACAGGAAGCACAGATACGCAGTATTTT. This gives the protein CASSEWTGSTDTQYF.

The chain joins TRBV9 to TRBJ2-1; 9 bases align to TRBD1. The germline CDR1 and CDR2 sequences are SGDLS and YYNGEE. The CDR3 consists of 14 residues. With 5 bases clipped from V and 9 bases from J, the junction kept 9 bases outside the gene matches. Here the CDR3 reads CASSAPGQGFEQFF. The CDR3 DNA reads TGTGCCAGCAGTGCTCCGGGACAGGGTTTTGAGCAGTTCTTC.

This clone was observed once. The chain combines TRBV29-1 with TRBJ2-5; D is uncertain. TRBJ2-7 matches the DNA end more closely, so the J call is doubtful. The CDR3 extends over 12 amino acids. Per germline, CDR1 SQVTM and CDR2 ANQGSEA. CDR3 in amino acids: CSVGLAPYEQYF. Here the CDR3 DNA reads TGCAGCGTTGGGCTGGCCCCTTACGAGCAGTACTTC.

The gene calls are TRBV4-2 and TRBJ2-7, with 16 nucleotides matching TRBD2. Germline CDR1 LGHNA, CDR2 YNFKEQ. CDR3 size: 19 residues. J lost 4 bases, V lost 1 base, and 10 bases had no gene match. CDR3 coding DNA: TGTGCCAGCAGCCAAGGAGAGGGACTAGCGGGAGGGCCAGGATACGAGCAGTACTTC. This translates into CASSQGEGLAGGPGYEQYF.

The rearrangement links TRBV9 to TRBJ2-2; tentative D call: TRBD1 (5 bases). The V gene's germline CDR1 is SGDLS and CDR2 YYNGEE. V lost 6 bases to trimming and J lost 1 base, with 16 bases between them. The CDR3 length is 16 residues. CDR3 nucleotides: TGTGCCAGCACTAGTCCCTCAGGGATGAACACCGGGGAGCTGTTTTTT. Its protein is CASTSPSGMNTGELFF.

This rearrangement joins TRBV9 to TRBJ1-4, with 9 bases identical to TRBD1. From germline, CDR1 is SGDLS and CDR2 YYNGEE. J gave up 7 bases and V 3 bases, and 4 bases lay outside the gene matches. CDR3 length equals 14 residues. The CDR3 DNA follows: TGTGCCAGCAGCGCGGACAGGGGAGTTGAAAAACTGTTTTTT. Translation gives CASSADRGVEKLFF.